Below are 9 T cell receptor beta chains sequenced from a single sample in a study of blood T cells in healthy people across ages. Using a J-beta primer mix together with a sample-barcoded 5' primer, a second PCR was run for roughly 6 to 12 cycles. A single record per CDR3 protein comes from TCRdb applying MiXCR to the 5' RACE reads. Altogether some 1.5 million distinct CDR3 sequences are present, approximately 30% being singletons, with the ten largest covering 7.7%. Sequenced: blood. The receptors come from a woman aged 25-40 years in good health.

This clonotype has ten or more counts. The gene calls are TRBV7-7 and TRBJ2-5; 12 nucleotides align to TRBD1. CDR1 is SSHAT and CDR2 is FNYEAQ in the germline V gene (reference sequence). The CDR3 consists of 14 residues. V lost 8 bases, J lost 5 bases, and 6 bases stayed unmatched. CDR3 loop: CASSGQGAGETQYF. CDR3 DNA sequence: TGTGCCAGCTCGGGACAGGGGGCCGGGGAGACCCAGTACTTC.

The gene calls are TRBV4-3 and TRBJ2-1; D is undetermined. Trimming cost V 0 bases and J 5 bases, with 8 bases left between them. CDR3 length equals 14 residues. CDR1 LGHNA and CDR2 YSLEER come from the germline V gene. CDR3 residues: CASSQEEGHNEQFF. DNA of the CDR3: TGCGCCAGCAGCCAAGAAGAAGGACACAATGAGCAGTTCTTC.

This clonotype showed up many times. This rearrangement joins TRBV4-3 to TRBJ2-6; D unclear. CDR1 is LGHNA, CDR2 YSLEER, per germline. The CDR3 is 14 residues long. With 1 base removed from V and 3 bases from J, the gap between germline ends came to 4 bases. This CDR3 is CASSQGVGANVLTF. The CDR3 nucleotides are TGCGCCAGCAGCCAAGGGGTTGGGGCCAACGTCCTGACTTTC.

This clonotype was detected only a few times. The V and J genes are TRBV9 and TRBJ2-7; D is possibly TRBD1 or TRBD2 (5 bases each). CDR1 is SGDLS, CDR2 YYNGEE, per germline. V lost 2 bases, J lost 3 bases, and 15 bases lay in between. CDR3 size: 15 residues. The CDR3 here is CASSVQGEEGYEQYF. The CDR3 DNA reads as TGTGCCAGCAGCGTGCAGGGAGAAGAGGGCTACGAGCAGTACTTC. Together with reference TRBV9 and TRBJ2-7, the CDR3 gives the full variable domain: DSGVTQTPKHLITATGQRVTLRCSPRSGDLSVYWYQQSLDQGLQFLIQYYNGEERAKGNILERFSAQQFPDLHSELNLSSLELGDSALYFCASSVQGEEGYEQYFGPGTRLTVT.

This clonotype was seen at least ten times. The chain is built from TRBV6-2 or TRBV6-3 and TRBJ2-7, with TRBD2 identical over 13 bases. Trimming took 7 bases from V and 4 from J; bases not matched to a gene: 7. The CDR3 spans 15 residues. Germline-derived CDR1 and CDR2 are MNHEY and SVGEGT. CDR3: CASTTTSGGLYEQYF. The CDR3 nucleotides are TGTGCCAGCACCACGACTAGCGGGGGGCTGTACGAGCAGTACTTC.

This clonotype was found a few times. The chain has TRBV12-3 or TRBV12-4 and TRBJ2-3; D gene unclear. With 7 bases removed from V and 0 bases from J, the gap between germline ends came to 8 bases. The CDR3 has 13 amino acids. The CDR3 spells CASILDSTDTQYF. Here the CDR3 DNA reads TGTGCCAGCATTCTTGATAGCACAGATACGCAGTATTTT.

The CDR3 is CASSPGTGTSAGYTF. The CDR3, as DNA: TGCGCCAGCAGCCCCGGGACAGGGACGAGTGCTGGCTACACCTTC. The rearrangement joins TRBV5-1 to TRBJ1-2, with 9 bases that match TRBD1. This CDR3 is 15 amino acids long. Per germline, CDR1 SGHRS and CDR2 YFSETQ. Trimming cost V 4 bases and J 7 bases; bases outside gene matches: 11.

In this sample, this clonotype turned up a few times. V gene TRBV27 combines with J gene TRBJ2-2, with D uncertain. Germline lookup yields CDR1 MNHEY and CDR2 SMNVEV (reference sequence). The CDR3 covers 15 residues. With 2 bases removed from V and 3 bases from J, the gap between germline ends came to 10 bases. CDR3 sequence reads: CASSLRATYTGELFF. CDR3 bases: TGTGCCAGCAGTTTAAGGGCCACCTACACCGGGGAGCTGTTTTTT.

The chain carries TRBV20-1 and TRBJ1-4, with 9 nucleotides matching TRBD1. The CDR3 totals 17 residues. The V and J ends lost 6 bases and 4 bases, in that order; junction bases with no gene match: 15. Per the germline V gene, CDR1 is DFQATT and CDR2 is SNEGSKA (reference sequence). The CDR3 here is CSAQPGQGRGDNEKLFF. In DNA, the CDR3 is TGCAGTGCGCAACCGGGACAGGGACGGGGAGATAATGAAAAACTGTTTTTT.